This paragraph reports one TCR beta chain. The source of the sample is a study of blood T cell repertoires in COVID-19. Study in general: The samples span acute and convalescent COVID-19 from the United States, Italy and Spain. From T cells, B-cell-depleted T cells, or PBMCs came the material, which was cDNA or gDNA.

In the original analysis: Reference gene primer amplification in the assay estimated nucleated cell counts. Clones were sequenced by immunoSEQ multiplex PCR, and TCRdb holds only the in-frame ones, with some missing. V, J and clone size are those of that table, while D and trimming were read from the DNA. The table includes more than 4,000 clones, about nine tenths detected once. Germline V gene sequence: CDR1 SQVTM, CDR2 ANQGSEA. Trimming removed 7 bases from V and 4 bases from J; junction bases left unmatched: 16. This CDR3 has 16 amino acids. The sequencing input was peripheral blood. The chain joins TRBV29-1 to TRBJ1-1; TRBD1 agrees at 9 bases. The clonotype comes from a human donor in a cohort sampled during active COVID-19. CDR3 sequence (DNA): TGCAGCGCCTACACCGGGACAGGGAGGGGAGGCACTGAAGCTTTCTTT. Translation gives CSAYTGTGRGGTEAFF.